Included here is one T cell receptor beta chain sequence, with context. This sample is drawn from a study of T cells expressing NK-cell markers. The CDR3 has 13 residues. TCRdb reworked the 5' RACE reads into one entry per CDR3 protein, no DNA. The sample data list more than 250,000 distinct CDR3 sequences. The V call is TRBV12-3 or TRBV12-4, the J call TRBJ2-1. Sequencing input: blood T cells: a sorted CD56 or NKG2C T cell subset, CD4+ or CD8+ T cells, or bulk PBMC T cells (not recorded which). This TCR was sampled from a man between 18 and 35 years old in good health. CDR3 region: CASSLGYTNEQFF.